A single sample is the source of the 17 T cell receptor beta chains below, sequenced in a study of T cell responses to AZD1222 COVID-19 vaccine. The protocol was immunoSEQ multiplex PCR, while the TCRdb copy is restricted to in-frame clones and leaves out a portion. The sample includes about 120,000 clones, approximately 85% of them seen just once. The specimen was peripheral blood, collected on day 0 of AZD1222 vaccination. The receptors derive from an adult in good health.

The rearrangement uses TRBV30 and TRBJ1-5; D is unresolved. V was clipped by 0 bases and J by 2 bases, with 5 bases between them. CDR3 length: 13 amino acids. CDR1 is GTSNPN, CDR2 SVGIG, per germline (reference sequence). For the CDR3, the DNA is TGTGCCTGGAGTGTAGAGGGCAATCAGCCCCAGCATTTT. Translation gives CAWSVEGNQPQHF. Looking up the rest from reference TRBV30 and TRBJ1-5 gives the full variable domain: SQTIHQWPATLVQPVGSPLSLECTVEGTSNPNLYWYRQAAGRGLQLLFYSVGIGQISSEVPQNLSASRPQDRQFILSSKKLLLSDSGFYLCAWSVEGNQPQHFGDGTRLSIL.

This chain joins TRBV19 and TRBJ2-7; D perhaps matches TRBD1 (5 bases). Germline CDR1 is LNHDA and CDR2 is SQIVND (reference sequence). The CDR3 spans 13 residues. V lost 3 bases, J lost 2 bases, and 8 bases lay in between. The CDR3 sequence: CASSIEGAYEQYF. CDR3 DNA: TGTGCCAGTAGTATCGAAGGGGCCTACGAGCAGTACTTC.

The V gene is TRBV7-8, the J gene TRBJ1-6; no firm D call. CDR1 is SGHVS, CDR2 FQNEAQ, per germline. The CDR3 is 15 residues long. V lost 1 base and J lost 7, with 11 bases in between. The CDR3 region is CASSLGTNLNSPLHF. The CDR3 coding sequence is TGTGCCAGCAGCTTAGGCACGAACCTAAATTCACCCCTCCACTTT.

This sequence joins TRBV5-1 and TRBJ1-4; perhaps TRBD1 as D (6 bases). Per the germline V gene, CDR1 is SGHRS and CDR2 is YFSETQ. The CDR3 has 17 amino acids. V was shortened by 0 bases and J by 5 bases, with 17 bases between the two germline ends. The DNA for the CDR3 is TGCGCCAGCAGCTTGGCCCCCTCTAGGGGGGCCAATGAAAAACTGTTTTTT. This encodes CASSLAPSRGANEKLFF.

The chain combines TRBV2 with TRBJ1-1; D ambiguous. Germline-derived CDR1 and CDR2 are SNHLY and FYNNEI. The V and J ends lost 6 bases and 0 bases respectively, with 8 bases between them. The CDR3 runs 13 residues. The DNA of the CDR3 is TGTGCCAGCAGGGTTTTATTGAACACTGAAGCTTTCTTT. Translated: CASRVLLNTEAFF.

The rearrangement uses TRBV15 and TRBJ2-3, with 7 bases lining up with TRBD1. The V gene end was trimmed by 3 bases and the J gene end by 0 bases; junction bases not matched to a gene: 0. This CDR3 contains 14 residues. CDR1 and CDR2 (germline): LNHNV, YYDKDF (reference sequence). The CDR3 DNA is TGTGCCACCAGCAGGGGACAGAGCACAGATACGCAGTATTTT. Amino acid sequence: CATSRGQSTDTQYF.

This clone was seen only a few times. CDR3 sequence reads: CASSADRTYEQYF. Here the CDR3 DNA reads TGTGCCAGCTCAGCGGACAGGACCTACGAGCAGTACTTC. The rearrangement links TRBV18 to TRBJ2-7; 7 nucleotides line up with TRBD1. The CDR3 has 13 residues. V lost 5 bases to trimming and J lost 2 bases; unmatched junction nucleotides: 3. The germline V gene encodes CDR1 KGHSH and CDR2 LQKENI.

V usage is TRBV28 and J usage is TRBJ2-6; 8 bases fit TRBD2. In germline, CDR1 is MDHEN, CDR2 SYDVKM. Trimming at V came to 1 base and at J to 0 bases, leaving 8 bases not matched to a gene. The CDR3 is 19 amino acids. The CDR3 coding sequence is TGTGCCAGCAGTTTATTGGCTAGCGGGCTCCTCTCTGGGGCCAACGTCCTGACTTTC. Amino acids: CASSLLASGLLSGANVLTF.

The CDR3 spells CASSREGGGGAYEQYF. CDR3 in DNA: TGTGCCAGCAGTCGAGAAGGAGGCGGAGGGGCCTACGAGCAGTACTTC. The J gene is TRBJ2-7, the V gene TRBV7-2; weak D call: TRBD2 (6 bases). Trimming left V 6 bases short and J 2 bases short, with 20 bases between. The CDR3 sequence is 16 residues long. CDR1 is SGHTA and CDR2 is FQGNSA in the germline V gene.

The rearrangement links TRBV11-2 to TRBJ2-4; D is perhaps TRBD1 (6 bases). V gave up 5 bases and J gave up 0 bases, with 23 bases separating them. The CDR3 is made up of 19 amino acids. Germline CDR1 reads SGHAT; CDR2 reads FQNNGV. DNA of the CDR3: TGTGCCAGCAGCCTCTGGACAGCCCAGGACGACCGAGCCAAAAACATTCAGTACTTC. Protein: CASSLWTAQDDRAKNIQYF.

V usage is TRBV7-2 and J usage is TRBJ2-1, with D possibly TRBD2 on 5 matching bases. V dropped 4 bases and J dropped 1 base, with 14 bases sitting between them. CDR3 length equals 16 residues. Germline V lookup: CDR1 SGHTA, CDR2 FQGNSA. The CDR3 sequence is CASSYRRQISYNEQFF. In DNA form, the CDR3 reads TGTGCCAGCAGCTATCGGAGGCAGATTTCCTACAATGAGCAGTTCTTC.

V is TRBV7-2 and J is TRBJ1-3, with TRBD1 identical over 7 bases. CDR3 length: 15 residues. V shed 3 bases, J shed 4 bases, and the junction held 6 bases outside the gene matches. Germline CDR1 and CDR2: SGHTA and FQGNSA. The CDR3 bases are TGTGCCAGCAGCTTTAACAGGGGTGAAGGAAACACCATATATTTT. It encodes CASSFNRGEGNTIYF.

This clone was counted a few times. The CDR3 region is CASSPTGVNTEAFF. CDR3 DNA sequence: TGCGCCAGCAGCCCGACAGGGGTGAACACTGAAGCTTTCTTT. This chain connects TRBV5-1 to TRBJ1-1, with 8 bases lining up with TRBD1. Trimming cost V 4 bases and J 0 bases; bases outside gene matches: 2. CDR1 is SGHRS and CDR2 is YFSETQ in the germline V gene. This CDR3 region has 14 residues.

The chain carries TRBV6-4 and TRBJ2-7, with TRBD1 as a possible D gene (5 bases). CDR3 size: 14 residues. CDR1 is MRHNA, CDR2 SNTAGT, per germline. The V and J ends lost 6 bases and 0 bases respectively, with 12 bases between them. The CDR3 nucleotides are TGTGCCAGCAGCCCTGACAGTAGCTCCTACGAGCAGTACTTC. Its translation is CASSPDSSSYEQYF.

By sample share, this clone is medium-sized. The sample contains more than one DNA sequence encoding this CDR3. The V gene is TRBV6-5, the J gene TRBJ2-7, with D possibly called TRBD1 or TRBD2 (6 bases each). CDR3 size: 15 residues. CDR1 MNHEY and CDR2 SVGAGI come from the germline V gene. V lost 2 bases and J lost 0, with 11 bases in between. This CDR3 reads CASSYRRDNSYEQYF. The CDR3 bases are TGTGCCAGCAGTTACCGGAGGGACAACTCCTACGAGCAGTACTTC.

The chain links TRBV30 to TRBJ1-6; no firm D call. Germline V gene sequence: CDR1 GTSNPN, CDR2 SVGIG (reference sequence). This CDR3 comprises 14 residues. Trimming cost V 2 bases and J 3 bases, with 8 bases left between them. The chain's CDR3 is CAWSLGNYNSPLHF. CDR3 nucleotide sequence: TGTGCCTGGAGTTTGGGCAACTATAATTCACCCCTCCACTTT.

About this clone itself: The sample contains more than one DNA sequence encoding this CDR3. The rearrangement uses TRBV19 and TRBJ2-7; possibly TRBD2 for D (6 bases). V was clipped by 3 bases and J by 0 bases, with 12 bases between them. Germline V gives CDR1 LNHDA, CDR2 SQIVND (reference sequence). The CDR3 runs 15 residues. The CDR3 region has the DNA TGTGCCAGTAGTATCGGGGGTGGGCGCTCCTACGAGCAGTACTTC. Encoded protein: CASSIGGGRSYEQYF.